The 18 T cell receptor beta chains below were found in one sample sequenced in a study of OX40 agonist ivuxolimab in advanced cancers. Method: immunoSEQ multiplex PCR; TCRdb's copy keeps in-frame clones and lacks some. The sample lists over 55,000 clones; 65% to 90% were seen once. Sequencing was performed on CD4+ or CD8+ T cells sorted from blood, taken in a trial of the OX40 agonist ivuxolimab. These receptors all stem from an adult with an advanced solid tumor such as melanoma, head and neck, liver or kidney cancer.

This clone was seen just once. The chain links TRBV9 to TRBJ1-6; D not certain. The CDR3 length is 14 residues. The V gene lost 0 bases and the J gene lost 8 bases, with 9 bases spanning the gap. The germline gives CDR1 SGDLS, CDR2 YYNGEE. In DNA, the CDR3 is TGTGCCAGCAGCGTAGATAGACAAGATTCACCCCTCCACTTT. Residues: CASSVDRQDSPLHF.

This chain uses TRBV27 with TRBJ1-1; 8 nucleotides agree with TRBD1. This CDR3 comprises 15 residues. CDR1 MNHEY and CDR2 SMNVEV come from the germline V gene (reference sequence). Unmatched junction bases numbered 9, after V lost 8 bases and J lost 1 base. CDR3 loop: CASHRQGKANTEAFF. The CDR3 nucleotides read TGTGCCAGCCATCGACAGGGGAAAGCGAACACTGAAGCTTTCTTT.

This chain uses TRBV5-1 with TRBJ2-2, with a possible D match to TRBD2 (5 bases). The V gene lost 4 bases and the J gene lost 6 bases, with 10 bases spanning the gap. The CDR3 totals 13 residues. Germline CDR1 is SGHRS and CDR2 is YFSETQ. The CDR3 is CASSPGVPGELFF. The DNA for the CDR3 is TGCGCCAGCAGCCCCGGGGTGCCCGGGGAGCTGTTTTTT.

The gene calls are TRBV5-4 and TRBJ1-4, with no clear D. Germline assignment: CDR1 SGHNT and CDR2 YYREEE (reference sequence). V was shortened by 0 bases and J by 3 bases, with 6 bases between the two germline ends. The CDR3 is made up of 14 amino acids. The CDR3 DNA is TGTGCCAGCAGCTTGGCGGAGGCTAATGAAAAACTGTTTTTT. This encodes CASSLAEANEKLFF.

The rearrangement joins TRBV5-1 to TRBJ2-3, with 9 bases identical to TRBD2. Germline V gene data show CDR1 as SGHRS and CDR2 as YFSETQ. Losses at the gene ends were 3 bases for V and 1 base for J; bases not matched to a gene: 6. The CDR3 is 16 residues long. As DNA, the CDR3 is TGCGCCAGCAGCTCCACCCGACTAGCGGGCACAGATACGCAGTATTTT. It yields the protein CASSSTRLAGTDTQYF.

The chain couples TRBV10-3 to TRBJ1-1, with a tentative D call TRBD1 (6 bases). The CDR3 contains 15 residues. From germline, CDR1 is ENHRY and CDR2 SYGVKD. Trimming shortened V by 6 bases and J by 3 bases, and 17 bases separated the two germline ends. The CDR3 DNA sequence: TGTGCCATCAGCGAATACAGGGTTGGGGACACTGAAGCTTTCTTT. Protein: CAISEYRVGDTEAFF.

This chain connects TRBV5-5 to TRBJ2-5; D possibly corresponds to TRBD1 (6 bases). In germline, CDR1 is SGHKS, CDR2 YYEKEE (reference sequence). The CDR3 has 12 amino acids. V shed 7 bases and J shed 7 bases, with 14 bases lying between them. CDR3 sequence reads: CASGQGMGTQYF. The CDR3, as DNA: TGTGCCAGCGGTCAGGGGATGGGGACCCAGTACTTC.

CDR3 DNA sequence: TGTGCCAGCAGCCCCAGGCCGGGACTAGCGGGCAATGAGCAGTTCTTC. Translation gives CASSPRPGLAGNEQFF. This chain uses TRBV7-3 with TRBJ2-1; 12 bases are shared with TRBD2. CDR1 and CDR2 (germline): SGHTA, FQGTGA. V shed 5 bases and J 6 bases; nucleotides not matched to a gene: 8. CDR3 length: 16 amino acids.

CDR3 coding DNA: TGTGCCAGCATATCTTGGGCAATAACGGCGCAGTTCTTC. It yields the protein CASISWAITAQFF. The chain couples TRBV6-5 to TRBJ2-1; D not resolved. Germline V gene data show CDR1 as MNHEY and CDR2 as SVGAGI. The CDR3 sequence is 13 residues long. V lost 7 bases and J lost 12, with 19 bases in between.

This clone was counted a single time. This rearrangement joins TRBV7-2 to TRBJ2-5; 10 bases align to TRBD2. The CDR3 is made up of 16 amino acids. CDR1 SGHTA and CDR2 FQGNSA come from the germline V gene. Trimming removed 0 bases from V and 2 bases from J; junction bases left unmatched: 3. The CDR3 here is CASSLASSGGQETQYF. For the CDR3, the DNA is TGTGCCAGCAGCTTAGCTTCTAGCGGGGGTCAAGAGACCCAGTACTTC.

The rearrangement joins TRBV7-2 to TRBJ2-2; D ambiguous. V lost 2 bases to trimming and J lost 0 bases, with 10 bases between them. The CDR3 is 16 amino acids. Germline values: CDR1 SGHTA, CDR2 FQGNSA. This chain's CDR3 is CASSLFSAANTGELFF. Written as DNA, the CDR3 is TGTGCCAGCAGCTTATTCAGCGCGGCGAACACCGGGGAGCTGTTTTTT.

J is TRBJ2-1 and V is TRBV6-5; 12 nucleotides agree with TRBD1. Germline assignment: CDR1 MNHEY and CDR2 SVGAGI. Trimming removed 7 bases from V and 7 bases from J; junction bases left unmatched: 8. CDR3 length: 15 residues. The CDR3 is CASNRGTGGTNEQFF. The CDR3 bases are TGTGCCAGCAACAGAGGGACAGGGGGCACGAATGAGCAGTTCTTC.

The genes are TRBV9 and TRBJ2-3; no clear D gene. The germline CDR1 and CDR2 sequences are SGDLS and YYNGEE. With 0 bases removed from V and 6 bases from J, the gap between germline ends came to 8 bases. This CDR3 spans 13 amino acids. The CDR3 coding sequence is TGTGCCAGCAGCGTAGCTGGGTGGGATACGCAGTATTTT. Translated: CASSVAGWDTQYF.

This chain connects TRBV29-1 to TRBJ2-3, with 8 bases lining up with TRBD1. The CDR3 consists of 16 residues. CDR1 is SQVTM, CDR2 ANQGSEA, per germline. Trimming at V came to 3 bases and at J to 7 bases, leaving 15 bases not matched to a gene. The chain's CDR3 is CSVDEFRTGPGNTQYF. The CDR3 DNA sequence: TGCAGCGTTGATGAGTTCAGGACAGGGCCCGGGAATACGCAGTATTTT.

The genes are TRBV4-1 and TRBJ1-1, with D unclear. Between the trimmed V and J ends, which lost 5 bases and 3 bases, there was a span of 16 bases. CDR1 is MGHRA and CDR2 is YSYEKL in the germline V gene. CDR3 length: 15 amino acids. CDR3 sequence (DNA): TGCGCCAGCAGCTCTTCAAGCAACCCGCACACTGAAGCTTTCTTT. Protein sequence: CASSSSSNPHTEAFF.

The rearrangement uses TRBV7-2 and TRBJ2-1, with D perhaps matching TRBD2 (5 bases). V lost 5 bases and J 0 bases, leaving 14 bases between the germline ends. The CDR3 totals 16 residues. Germline V gene data show CDR1 as SGHTA and CDR2 as FQGNSA. The CDR3: CASSALAQSSYNEQFF. The DNA of the CDR3 is TGTGCCAGCAGCGCCCTAGCCCAGAGCTCCTACAATGAGCAGTTCTTC.

The rearrangement uses TRBV2 and TRBJ2-2, with D maybe TRBD1 (5 bases). Trimming pared 8 bases from V and 0 bases from J, leaving 7 bases between. CDR3 length: 13 amino acids. Germline loops: CDR1 SNHLY, CDR2 FYNNEI. The CDR3 sequence is CASGASNTGELFF. The DNA for the CDR3 is TGTGCCAGCGGGGCATCGAACACCGGGGAGCTGTTTTTT.

The rearrangement joins TRBV19 to TRBJ1-1; no clear D gene. The germline CDR1 and CDR2 sequences are LNHDA and SQIVND (reference sequence). Trimming took 7 bases from V and 6 from J, leaving 15 bases between them. The CDR3 loop spans 13 amino acids. The DNA of the CDR3 is TGTGCCAGTATACCCGCCCCTCGGGCTGAAGCTTTCTTT. This codes for CASIPAPRAEAFF.